The 25 T cell receptor beta chains in this list originate from one sample, sequenced in a study of cytomegalovirus exposure and HLA in healthy donors (dated by TCRdb to 2016 to 2017). The method behind the library was the immunoSEQ multiplex PCR assay. The multiplex PCR relied on a mix of 60 forward primers for TCR Vbeta segments and 13 reverse primers for TCR Jbeta segments. This immuneACCESS table, as held by TCRdb, lists in-frame sequences with V and J called but not all clones. Of the missing ones, under half trace to an unresolved V gene in checked studies; the others have no known cause. The sample table shows roughly 200,000 clones, and 80% to 90% are seen once. The top ten clonotypes cover approximately 0.31% of the sample. The sequenced sample consisted of PBMCs. The receptors derive from a woman aged 30 to 39 in good health and CMV-seronegative.

The V call is TRBV6-5, the J call TRBJ1-5, with D perhaps matching TRBD1 (6 bases). The CDR3 is 15 residues long. Per germline, CDR1 MNHEY and CDR2 SVGAGI. Trimming cost V 6 bases and J 0 bases, with 12 bases left between them. The CDR3 sequence: CASSPGQLSNQPQHF. The CDR3 nucleotides read TGTGCCAGCAGCCCAGGACAGCTTAGCAATCAGCCCCAGCATTTT.

In this sample, this clone turned up once. This chain links TRBV9 with TRBJ2-3; 9 bases agree with TRBD1. Germline V gene sequence: CDR1 SGDLS, CDR2 YYNGEE. V was pared by 3 bases and J by 2 bases, with 7 bases of the junction left unmatched. This CDR3 comprises 16 residues. The CDR3 spells CASSGTGTGLTDTQYF. DNA of the CDR3: TGTGCCAGCAGCGGTACCGGGACAGGGCTCACAGATACGCAGTATTTT.

The rearrangement joins TRBV6-1 to TRBJ2-3; weak D call: TRBD2 (6 bases). V was pared by 7 bases and J by 1 base, with 9 bases between. Germline values: CDR1 MNHNS, CDR2 SASEGT. The CDR3 runs 13 residues. The CDR3 nucleotides read TGTGCCAGCATCGCTAGCGGCACAGATACGCAGTATTTT. Amino acids: CASIASGTDTQYF.

This clone turned up a few times. V usage is TRBV5-1 and J usage is TRBJ2-2; TRBD1 agrees at 9 bases. Germline CDR1 and CDR2: SGHRS and YFSETQ. Unmatched junction bases numbered 4, after V lost 0 bases and J lost 4 bases. The CDR3 runs 16 residues. CDR3 DNA: TGCGCCAGCAGCTTGGCCGAGACAGGGGGCACCGGGGAGCTGTTTTTT. This gives the protein CASSLAETGGTGELFF.

The chain has TRBV7-9 and TRBJ2-7; 11 nucleotides align to TRBD1. The germline CDR1 and CDR2 sequences are SEHNR and FQNEAQ (reference sequence). The CDR3 totals 15 residues. J lost 0 bases, V lost 3 bases, and 1 base had no gene match. CDR3 residues: CASSFGTGGSYEQYF. Written as DNA, the CDR3 is TGTGCCAGCAGCTTTGGGACAGGGGGCTCCTACGAGCAGTACTTC. The variable domain in full, with the rest retrieved from reference TRBV7-9 and TRBJ2-7, is DTGVSQNPRHKITKRGQNVTFRCDPISEHNRLYWYRQTLGQGPEFLTYFQNEAQLEKSRLLSDRFSAERPKGSFSTLEIQRTEQGDSAMYLCASSFGTGGSYEQYFGPGTRLTVT.

The chain couples TRBV4-2 to TRBJ2-7; TRBD2 is a possible D gene (6 bases). The CDR3 has 15 amino acids. Germline V CDR1 and CDR2: LGHNA, YNFKEQ. Trimming took off 1 base at V and 4 bases at J, with 14 bases between the two ends. In DNA, the CDR3 is TGTGCCAGCAGCCAAGCCGGGACTGTCCCTTACGAGCAGTACTTC. It specifies CASSQAGTVPYEQYF.

This clone was detected once. This chain links TRBV5-6 with TRBJ1-2; D gene unclear. Germline CDR1 and CDR2: SGHDT and YYEEEE. This CDR3 is built from 13 residues. V was pared by 1 base and J by 6 bases, with 10 bases between. The CDR3 sequence: CASSLLTADGYTF. The DNA of the CDR3 is TGTGCCAGCAGCTTGCTCACCGCAGATGGCTACACCTTC.

The genes are TRBV4-1 and TRBJ1-2; 8 nucleotides line up with TRBD1. Looked up from germline, CDR1 is MGHRA and CDR2 is YSYEKL. Unmatched junction bases numbered 7, after V lost 0 bases and J lost 4 bases. CDR3 length: 16 amino acids. The CDR3 is CASSQESGGAGYGYTF. The CDR3 DNA reads TGCGCCAGCAGCCAAGAATCAGGGGGCGCCGGCTATGGCTACACCTTC.

The V gene is TRBV29-1, the J gene TRBJ1-2; TRBD1 is a possible D gene (5 bases). Trimming stripped 4 bases from V and 3 bases from J, with 15 bases between. CDR1 and CDR2 (germline): SQVTM, ANQGSEA. The CDR3 contains 14 residues. In nucleotides, the CDR3 is TGCAGCGTTGGGGTAACGGGGGGGGACTATGGCTACACCTTC. It translates to CSVGVTGGDYGYTF.

The chain has TRBV2 and TRBJ2-7; tentative D call: TRBD2 (6 bases). Trimming stripped 5 bases from V and 6 bases from J, with 23 bases between. The CDR3 loop spans 16 amino acids. Germline lookup yields CDR1 SNHLY and CDR2 FYNNEI. The CDR3 nucleotides read TGTGCCAGCAGTCCCGAAGCCTCTAGCGTTGAGGGCGAGCAGTACTTC. Residues: CASSPEASSVEGEQYF. Full variable domain (missing parts from reference TRBV2 and TRBJ2-7): EPEVTQTPSHQVTQMGQEVILRCVPISNHLYFYWYRQILGQKVEFLVSFYNNEISEKSEIFDDQFSVERPDGSNFTLKIRSTKLEDSAMYFCASSPEASSVEGEQYFGPGTRLTVT.

This clone was seen only once. The gene calls are TRBV7-6 and TRBJ2-7; TRBD1 matches at 9 bases. Trimming removed 1 base from V and 4 bases from J; junction bases left unmatched: 2. The CDR3 consists of 14 residues. Germline loops: CDR1 SGHVS, CDR2 FNYEAQ. CDR3 coding DNA: TGTGCCAGCAGCTTAGACGACAGGGGGTACGAGCAGTACTTC. This translates into CASSLDDRGYEQYF. Full variable domain (remainder filled in from reference TRBV7-6 and TRBJ2-7): GAGVSQSPRYKVTKRGQDVALRCDPISGHVSLYWYRQALGQGPEFLTYFNYEAQQDKSGLPNDRFSAERPEGSISTLTIQRTEQRDSAMYRCASSLDDRGYEQYFGPGTRLTVT.

This chain links TRBV6-1 with TRBJ2-1, with 13 positions matching TRBD2. This CDR3 region has 15 residues. The germline V gene has CDR1 MNHNS and CDR2 SASEGT. V shed 2 bases and J 9 bases; nucleotides not matched to a gene: 4. This CDR3 reads CASSERTSGSSEQFF. CDR3 nucleotide sequence: TGTGCCAGCAGTGAAAGGACTAGCGGGAGCAGTGAGCAGTTCTTC.

The rearrangement uses TRBV7-9 and TRBJ2-7; TRBD2 agrees at 12 bases. Germline CDR1 is SEHNR and CDR2 is FQNEAQ (reference sequence). Germline trimming cut 4 bases from V and 5 bases from J; bases unmatched to any gene: 6. CDR3 length equals 15 residues. The CDR3 DNA reads as TGTGCCAGCAGCTATGGGACTAGCGGGTCCCACGAGCAGTACTTC. Its protein is CASSYGTSGSHEQYF.

This clone came up a few times. The chain is built from TRBV6-6 and TRBJ2-6; D gene unclear. The CDR3 spans 15 residues. CDR1 is MNHNY and CDR2 is SVGAGI in the germline V gene (reference sequence). V was clipped by 2 bases and J by 4 bases, with 9 bases between them. The CDR3 nucleotides are TGTGCCAGCAGTTACCGGGTTAACGGGGCCAACGTCCTGACTTTC. Translated: CASSYRVNGANVLTF.

The chain's CDR3 is CSATGVFGEQYF. DNA for the CDR3: TGCAGCGCAACAGGGGTATTTGGCGAGCAGTACTTC. This chain connects TRBV29-1 to TRBJ2-7; 7 bases match TRBD1. Germline loops: CDR1 SQVTM, CDR2 ANQGSEA. V dropped 7 bases and J dropped 6; count of bases not matched to a gene: 9. This CDR3 is 12 amino acids long.

The chain uses TRBV6-1 and TRBJ1-4; D is ambiguous. Germline lookup yields CDR1 MNHNS and CDR2 SASEGT. This CDR3 spans 14 amino acids. The germline V and J ends were trimmed by 1 base and 7 bases, with 10 bases remaining between them. This chain's CDR3 is CASSEGPGVEKLFF. CDR3 DNA sequence: TGTGCCAGCAGTGAAGGCCCGGGAGTTGAAAAACTGTTTTTT.

This clone was found once. The chain employs TRBV1 and TRBJ1-2; TRBD1, the table's D call, was not compared with the DNA. TRBV1 is a listed pseudogene. This CDR3 is 14 amino acids long. CDR3 sequence reads: CTSSRDRGFHGYTF. CDR3 coding DNA: TGCACCAGCAGTCGGGACAGAGGATTCCATGGCTACACCTTC.

Only a few counts were recorded for this clone. The chain carries TRBV28 and TRBJ2-1, with TRBD2 as a possible D gene (6 bases). The CDR3 has 16 residues. CDR1 MDHEN and CDR2 SYDVKM come from the germline V gene. The germline V and J ends were trimmed by 3 bases and 2 bases, with 14 bases remaining between them. CDR3 DNA sequence: TGTGCCAGCAGTTTGGGGGGACTTCCTCCCTACAATGAGCAGTTCTTC. The encoded protein is CASSLGGLPPYNEQFF. The full variable domain, completed using reference TRBV28 and TRBJ2-1, is DVKVTQSSRYLVKRTGEKVFLECVQDMDHENMFWYRQDPGLGLRLIYFSYDVKMKEKGDIPEGYSVSREKKERFSLILESASTNQTSMYLCASSLGGLPPYNEQFFGPGTRLTVL.

The chain is built from TRBV6-6 and TRBJ2-7, with D possibly TRBD2 on 6 matching bases. V was shortened by 2 bases and J by 7 bases, with 9 bases between the two germline ends. The CDR3 has 12 residues. Germline CDR1 is MNHNY and CDR2 is SVGAGI (reference sequence). The CDR3 protein is CASSYEAGEQYF. CDR3 in DNA: TGTGCCAGCAGTTACGAAGCGGGTGAGCAGTACTTC.

Written as DNA, the CDR3 is TGTGCCAGCAGCATTAGCGGGTACTATGGGGATACGCAGTATTTT. Encoded protein: CASSISGYYGDTQYF. The chain links TRBV14 to TRBJ2-3; 7 nucleotides line up with TRBD2. The V and J ends lost 5 bases and 6 bases, in that order; junction bases with no gene match: 11. Germline V gives CDR1 SGHDN, CDR2 FVKESK. This CDR3 spans 15 amino acids.

The V gene is TRBV9, the J gene TRBJ2-7, with 10 positions matching TRBD2. The CDR3 consists of 15 residues. After removal of 4 bases from V and 4 bases from J, the junction contained 8 bases not matched to a gene. Germline CDR1 SGDLS, CDR2 YYNGEE. The CDR3, as DNA: TGTGCCAGCAGCCCCTCTAGCGGGAGATGGTACGAGCAGTACTTC. This encodes CASSPSSGRWYEQYF. The full variable domain, in which reference TRBV9 and TRBJ2-7 provide the parts outside the CDR3, is DSGVTQTPKHLITATGQRVTLRCSPRSGDLSVYWYQQSLDQGLQFLIQYYNGEERAKGNILERFSAQQFPDLHSELNLSSLELGDSALYFCASSPSSGRWYEQYFGPGTRLTVT.

The rearrangement joins TRBV6-1 to TRBJ2-4; 7 bases agree with TRBD2. The ends lost 7 bases at V and 5 bases at J; junction bases unmatched: 5. The CDR3 runs to 13 residues. Germline V lookup: CDR1 MNHNS, CDR2 SASEGT. This chain's CDR3 is CASKGLVENIQYF. The CDR3 DNA reads as TGTGCCAGCAAAGGACTAGTTGAAAACATTCAGTACTTC.

CDR3 amino acids: CATRRDSQETQYF. As DNA, the CDR3 is TGTGCCACCCGCCGGGACTCCCAAGAGACCCAGTACTTC. The genes are TRBV15 and TRBJ2-5, with D possibly TRBD2 on 6 matching bases. The CDR3 is 13 amino acids. CDR1 is LNHNV and CDR2 is YYDKDF in the germline V gene (reference sequence). V was clipped by 8 bases and J by 1 base, with 11 bases between them.

This clone was observed once. This rearrangement joins TRBV4-1 to TRBJ2-7; 10 bases fit TRBD1. Germline lookup yields CDR1 MGHRA and CDR2 YSYEKL. J gave up 3 bases and V 0 bases, and 8 bases lay outside the gene matches. The CDR3 has 17 amino acids. The CDR3 is CASSQDDAGDRGYEQYF. The CDR3 DNA reads TGCGCCAGCAGCCAAGATGATGCGGGGGACAGGGGCTACGAGCAGTACTTC.

The chain links TRBV28 to TRBJ2-4; 8 nucleotides agree with TRBD1. Germline CDR1 is MDHEN and CDR2 is SYDVKM. Trimming took 5 bases from V and 8 from J; bases not matched to a gene: 8. This CDR3 has 14 residues. CDR3 bases: TGTGCCAGCAGTCCAGGGGGCTTGACGGACATTCAGTACTTC. This gives the protein CASSPGGLTDIQYF.